The rows below give T cell receptor beta chains drawn from one sample of a study of shared clonotypes between healthy human individuals. Assay: immunoSEQ multiplex PCR; the TCRdb copy retains only in-frame clones and omits some. The table shows around 2,000,000 clones, with 93% occurring only once. Sequencing used naive CD8+ T cells from PBMCs. These receptors all stem from a man younger than 30 in good health. Some clones in this sample may be carry-over from other donors' samples. Each CDR3 is given with its conserved first and last residue. D genes are given only for firm matches. Where a row states a size, it is once, few, many or the class of an expanded clone; other rows omit it.

CDR3 DNA,CDR3 protein,J gene,CDR3 length,D gene,V gene,clone size
TGTGCCTTCATCCACAGGGTTAATACCGGGGAGCTGTTTTTT,CAFIHRVNTGELFF,TRBJ2-2,14,.,TRBV30,once
TGTGCCAGCAGCTTAGGCGCAGGTTACTCCTACAATGAGCAGTTCTTC,CASSLGAGYSYNEQFF,TRBJ2-1,16,.,TRBV7-8,.
TGTGCCAGCAGCGACCTCGCGGGCCTAGCGGGAGGGCCTGGGGCCGGGGAGCTGTTTTTT,CASSDLAGLAGGPGAGELFF,TRBJ2-2,20,TRBD2,TRBV28,.
TGTGCCAGCAGTGCTGGGGGGACCATCCACTACAATGAGCAGTTCTTC,CASSAGGTIHYNEQFF,TRBJ2-1,16,.,TRBV6-4,.
TGTGCCAGCAGCTTAGTCGGCAATGAGCAGTTCTTC,CASSLVGNEQFF,TRBJ2-1,12,.,TRBV7-9,.
TGTGCCAGCAGCCGGAGCGTGAGTAAGGACAATGAGCAGTTCTTC,CASSRSVSKDNEQFF,TRBJ2-1,15,.,TRBV7-9,.
TGTGCCAGCAGCTTACTCGAAGGTACTAGCGGGAGGGGGTACAATGAGCAGTTCTTC,CASSLLEGTSGRGYNEQFF,TRBJ2-1,19,TRBD2,TRBV11-2,.
TGTGCCAGCAGTTTATTTGGACAGGGGGGTGGAGAGACCCAGTACTTC,CASSLFGQGGGETQYF,TRBJ2-5,16,TRBD1,TRBV28,.
TGTGCCAGCACCATGGGTCCGTCCTACGAGCAGTACTTC,CASTMGPSYEQYF,TRBJ2-7,13,.,TRBV6-6,.
TGTGCCAGCAGCATCTCCGGGACAGGGCACCAAGAGACCCAGTACTTC,CASSISGTGHQETQYF,TRBJ2-5,16,TRBD1,TRBV5-6,.
TGTGCCAGCAGGACCACACCCATGAGGGCTTACGAGCAGTACTTC,CASRTTPMRAYEQYF,TRBJ2-7,15,.,TRBV5-5,.
TGTGCCAGCAGCCCCGGATCCGGGGCCAACGTCCTGACTTTC,CASSPGSGANVLTF,TRBJ2-6,14,.,TRBV6-5,once
TGTGCCAGCAGTTACCGCGAAGGGAACACTGAAGCTTTCTTT,CASSYREGNTEAFF,TRBJ1-1,14,.,TRBV6-5,.
TGTGCCAGCGGATATAGGGACGGCTTCTCCTACGAGCAGTACTTC,CASGYRDGFSYEQYF,TRBJ2-7,15,.,TRBV27,.
TGCGCCAGCAGCTCTGGACGGGGGAACACTGAAGCTTTCTTT,CASSSGRGNTEAFF,TRBJ1-1,14,.,TRBV4-1,.
TGTGCCAGCAGCGTAGTGGGGGTTCCCTACGAGCAGTACTTC,CASSVVGVPYEQYF,TRBJ2-7,14,.,TRBV9,.
TGTGCCAGCAGCTCTACGTGGACAGGGGATGGGGAGCTGTTTTTT,CASSSTWTGDGELFF,TRBJ2-2,15,TRBD1,TRBV7-9,.
TGCGCCAGCAGCCAAGAGGGTAATAGCGGCTACGAGCAGTACTTC,CASSQEGNSGYEQYF,TRBJ2-7,15,.,TRBV4-3,.
TGTGCCAGCAGTTGGGGGCCTAGTCCCCTCCGGGACGAGCAGTACTTC,CASSWGPSPLRDEQYF,TRBJ2-7,16,.,TRBV27,.
TGTGCCATCAGTGAGTCTCGGGTGCGAGGGAGTAATCAGCCCCAGCATTTT,CAISESRVRGSNQPQHF,TRBJ1-5,17,.,TRBV10-3,once
TGTGCCAGCAGCCCAGGACTAGCGGAGATTTACAATGAGCAGTTCTTC,CASSPGLAEIYNEQFF,TRBJ2-1,16,TRBD2,TRBV5-4,.
TGTGCCAGCACCCCCGGAAGTGGGATGAACACTGAAGCTTTCTTT,CASTPGSGMNTEAFF,TRBJ1-1,15,.,TRBV28,.
TGCGCCAGCAGCCAAGTCAGGGGATACGAGCAGTACTTC,CASSQVRGYEQYF,TRBJ2-7,13,.,TRBV4-1,.
TGTGCCAGTAGTCGAGCGGGGGCCCTCAGCGGGAGGATCTACAATGAGCAGTTCTTC,CASSRAGALSGRIYNEQFF,TRBJ2-1,19,TRBD2,TRBV19,once
TGCGCCAGCAGCCCTGCTGACAGGGGGCCGTACGAGCAGTACTTC,CASSPADRGPYEQYF,TRBJ2-7,15,TRBD1,TRBV5-1,.
TGTGCCAGTAAGGTTGGGGACCGCAATCAGCCCCAGCATTTT,CASKVGDRNQPQHF,TRBJ1-5,14,.,TRBV19,few
TGTGCCACCAGCAGAGGGGCCATAAATGAGCAGTTCTTC,CATSRGAINEQFF,TRBJ2-1,13,.,TRBV15,.
TGTGCCAGCAGCCCAAATCCCGCCGGGGCCGGACACGAGCAGTACTTC,CASSPNPAGAGHEQYF,TRBJ2-7,16,.,TRBV14,.
TGTGCCAGCAGCTCCGGGACAGGCGCCTACGAGCAGTACTTC,CASSSGTGAYEQYF,TRBJ2-7,14,TRBD1,TRBV9,.
TGTGCCAGTCGGCTAGCGATTGGCAATGAGCAGTTCTTC,CASRLAIGNEQFF,TRBJ2-1,13,.,TRBV7-9,.
TGTGCCAGCAGTTTATCAGCCGGGACGCCCGCCGTCGAGCAGTACTTC,CASSLSAGTPAVEQYF,TRBJ2-7,16,.,TRBV27,.
TGTGCCACCAGCAGAGATGGATGGCAGGGTGACACTGAAGCTTTCTTT,CATSRDGWQGDTEAFF,TRBJ1-1,16,.,TRBV15,.
TGCGCCAGCAGCCAGGGACAGGGAGATGGCTACACCTTC,CASSQGQGDGYTF,TRBJ1-2,13,TRBD1,TRBV4-1,.
TGTGCCAGCCTAGAGACAGGGGGCGCGGAGACCCAGTACTTC,CASLETGGAETQYF,TRBJ2-5,14,TRBD1,TRBV28,.
TGTGCCAGCAGTACCACCCGGCGGAGAGGAACTGAAGCTTTCTTT,CASSTTRRRGTEAFF,TRBJ1-1,15,.,TRBV28,.
TGTGCCAGTAGTACGCCGAGACGAAACACTGAAGCTTTCTTT,CASSTPRRNTEAFF,TRBJ1-1,14,.,TRBV19,.
TGTGCTAGTGGTACAAACAATGAGCAGTTCTTC,CASGTNNEQFF,TRBJ2-1,11,.,TRBV12-5,.
TGTGCCAGTAGTACCTTAGATAACGAGCAGTACTTC,CASSTLDNEQYF,TRBJ2-7,12,.,TRBV19,.
TGTGCCAGCAGTTTAAGTCTAGGAGGCAATGAGCAGTTCTTC,CASSLSLGGNEQFF,TRBJ2-1,14,.,TRBV27,.
TGTGCCAGCAGCCTAGGGCTAGCGGCGACCTACGAGCAGTACTTC,CASSLGLAATYEQYF,TRBJ2-7,15,TRBD2,TRBV28,.
TGTGCCAGTAGTGGGAGCCCGAGGAACGGCTACACCTTC,CASSGSPRNGYTF,TRBJ1-2,13,.,TRBV19,few
TGTGCCAGCAGTGATGCCCCCTCGGGAGGCTACGAGCAGTACTTC,CASSDAPSGGYEQYF,TRBJ2-7,15,TRBD2,TRBV2,.
TGTGCCAGCAGCTCCGGAAACTATGGCTACACCTTC,CASSSGNYGYTF,TRBJ1-2,12,.,TRBV7-9,.
TGTGCCAGCAGCTCGGGACACTCGAACACTGAAGCTTTCTTT,CASSSGHSNTEAFF,TRBJ1-1,14,.,TRBV5-6,.
TGTGCCAGCAGTTCCGGACTAGCGGGAGAGGTCTACGAGCAGTACTTC,CASSSGLAGEVYEQYF,TRBJ2-7,16,TRBD2,TRBV27,.
TGTGCCACCAGCAGTCGACTAGCGAACCACAATGAGCAGTTCTTC,CATSSRLANHNEQFF,TRBJ2-1,15,TRBD2,TRBV15,.
TGCGCCAGCAGTGAAGAGGTCGATGATCCTGAGGATACGCAGTATTTT,CASSEEVDDPEDTQYF,TRBJ2-3,16,.,TRBV10-1,once
TGTGCCAGCAGTTTGTGGGCGGGAAGCCCAGATACGCAGTATTTT,CASSLWAGSPDTQYF,TRBJ2-3,15,.,TRBV27,.
TGTGCCAGCAGTTACGGGGGTTGGGCAACTAATGAAAAACTGTTTTTT,CASSYGGWATNEKLFF,TRBJ1-4,16,.,TRBV6-6,once
TGTGCCAGCAGTTTGGGGCAGTACAATCAGCCCCAGCATTTT,CASSLGQYNQPQHF,TRBJ1-5,14,.,TRBV27,.
TGTGCCGTTGATCCGGCCCGCGAGATGAACACTGAAGCTTTCTTT,CAVDPAREMNTEAFF,TRBJ1-1,15,.,TRBV30,.
TGTGCCAGCTTTTCAGGGATAGACTACACCTTC,CASFSGIDYTF,TRBJ1-2,11,.,TRBV4-2,.
TGTGCCAGCAGACTGGGGACAGGGAGCAACGAGCAGTACTTC,CASRLGTGSNEQYF,TRBJ2-7,14,TRBD1,TRBV13,once